What follows are 25 T cell receptor beta chains derived from one specimen sequenced in a study of cytomegalovirus exposure and HLA in healthy donors. The PCR employed 60 Vbeta primers together with 13 Jbeta primers. Assay used: immunoSEQ multiplex PCR; TCRdb lists only in-frame clones, some missing. The table shows 95,000 to 150,000 clones, with around four fifths occurring only once. Sequenced material: PBMCs. These receptors originate from a man between 35 and 55 years old in good health and CMV-seronegative.

The chain uses TRBV18 and TRBJ1-3; TRBD1 matches at 11 bases. J lost 2 bases, V lost 0 bases, and 0 bases had no gene match. The CDR3 totals 16 residues. CDR1 KGHSH and CDR2 LQKENI come from the germline V gene. The CDR3, as DNA: TGTGCCAGCTCACCACCGGGACAGGGGGCTGGAAACACCATATATTTT. Residues: CASSPPGQGAGNTIYF.

The V and J genes are TRBV7-6 and TRBJ2-6; weak D call: TRBD2 (6 bases). Germline CDR1 and CDR2: SGHVS and FNYEAQ. This CDR3 has 15 residues. The V gene lost 2 bases and the J gene lost 2 bases, with 7 bases spanning the gap. In DNA, the CDR3 is TGTGCCAGCAGCTTAACGGGGGCTGGGGCCAACGTCCTGACTTTC. Translating gives CASSLTGAGANVLTF.

The chain couples TRBV19 to TRBJ2-7, with D uncertain. V lost 0 bases to trimming and J lost 4 bases, with 10 bases between them. The CDR3 has 14 residues. Germline values: CDR1 LNHDA, CDR2 SQIVND (reference sequence). CDR3 sequence reads: CASSIESDGYEQYF. CDR3 nucleotides: TGTGCCAGTAGTATAGAAAGCGACGGTTACGAGCAGTACTTC.

The chain couples TRBV27 to TRBJ2-7; 8 nucleotides line up with TRBD2. The CDR3 runs to 18 residues. Germline loops: CDR1 MNHEY, CDR2 SMNVEV (reference sequence). Losses at the gene ends were 2 bases for V and 2 bases for J; bases not matched to a gene: 14. CDR3 in amino acids: CASSLEPPGTRPPYEQYF. The CDR3 DNA reads TGTGCCAGCAGTTTAGAGCCCCCAGGGACTAGACCCCCCTACGAGCAGTACTTC.

The chain is built from TRBV5-1 and TRBJ2-6; D possibly corresponds to TRBD1 (6 bases). Germline V gene lookup returns CDR1 SGHRS and CDR2 YFSETQ. The CDR3 extends over 19 amino acids. V lost 1 base and J lost 0, with 17 bases in between. CDR3 coding DNA: TGCGCCAGCAGCTTGTTAGAGGGGGACCTGAACTCTGGGGCCAACGTCCTGACTTTC. Its protein product is CASSLLEGDLNSGANVLTF.

The rearrangement joins TRBV6-6 to TRBJ2-7; 9 bases are a match to TRBD1. The CDR3 is 14 residues long. V lost 4 bases and J lost 6; bases outside the gene matches: 7. Germline assignment: CDR1 MNHNY and CDR2 SVGAGI (reference sequence). CDR3 in amino acids: CASSSGQGRGEQYF. CDR3 nucleotide sequence: TGTGCCAGCAGTTCGGGACAGGGTAGGGGCGAGCAGTACTTC.

The CDR3 reads CASSLGTQETQYF. DNA for the CDR3: TGTGCCAGCAGTTTGGGGACACAAGAGACCCAGTACTTC. V gene TRBV28 combines with J gene TRBJ2-5, with D perhaps matching TRBD1 (6 bases). V was trimmed by 3 bases and J by 2 bases, leaving 7 bases between them. Germline CDR1 reads MDHEN; CDR2 reads SYDVKM. The CDR3 is 13 residues long. The full variable domain, rest sourced from reference TRBV28 and TRBJ2-5, is DVKVTQSSRYLVKRTGEKVFLECVQDMDHENMFWYRQDPGLGLRLIYFSYDVKMKEKGDIPEGYSVSREKKERFSLILESASTNQTSMYLCASSLGTQETQYFGPGTRLLVL.

Details on this clone: At one boundary the junction diverges from the germline segment, which might be a read error. This rearrangement joins TRBV7-9 to TRBJ2-7; 13 bases are shared with TRBD2. This CDR3 region has 16 residues. Germline CDR1 is SEHNR and CDR2 is FQNEAQ (reference sequence). This CDR3 reads CSSSLVGLAGVYEQYF. CDR3 bases: TGTTCCAGCAGCTTAGTTGGACTAGCGGGAGTTTACGAGCAGTACTTC.

The rearrangement links TRBV30 to TRBJ1-5, with TRBD1 as a possible D gene (6 bases). This CDR3 spans 15 amino acids. V shed 4 bases and J shed 5 bases, with 18 bases lying between them. Germline loops: CDR1 GTSNPN, CDR2 SVGIG (reference sequence). The CDR3 sequence: CAWKPGAGDYQPQHF. The CDR3 DNA reads TGTGCCTGGAAACCCGGAGCAGGGGATTATCAGCCCCAGCATTTT.

This sequence joins TRBV5-8 and TRBJ1-1; 10 nucleotides align to TRBD1. The CDR3 loop spans 14 amino acids. Germline V CDR1 and CDR2: SGHTS, YDEGEE. J was trimmed by 5 bases and V by 4 bases; bases with no gene match: 5. The CDR3 spells CASSIGQGVTEAFF. CDR3 DNA sequence: TGTGCCAGCAGCATAGGACAGGGGGTTACTGAAGCTTTCTTT.

This sequence joins TRBV10-3 and TRBJ2-3; TRBD1 matches 10 bases. The J segment lost 1 base and the V segment lost 1 base, leaving 5 bases of the junction unmatched. The CDR3 length is 17 residues. Germline assignment: CDR1 ENHRY and CDR2 SYGVKD. For the CDR3, the DNA is TGTGCCATCAGTGAGTTTGTAGGGACAGGGGGCACAGATACGCAGTATTTT. As protein: CAISEFVGTGGTDTQYF.

This chain links TRBV7-9 with TRBJ2-2, with D unresolved. CDR1 SEHNR and CDR2 FQNEAQ come from the germline V gene (reference sequence). The CDR3 is made up of 15 amino acids. Trimming took 5 bases from V and 6 from J, leaving 16 bases between them. CDR3 loop: CASSPAVESPGELFF. Here the CDR3 DNA reads TGTGCCAGCAGCCCGGCGGTAGAGTCCCCCGGGGAGCTGTTTTTT.

The V call is TRBV5-1, the J call TRBJ1-1, with a weak D call TRBD1 (6 bases). The germline V gene encodes CDR1 SGHRS and CDR2 YFSETQ. The germline V and J ends were trimmed by 2 bases and 3 bases, with 17 bases remaining between them. CDR3 size: 16 residues. Here the CDR3 reads CASSFPRGTLDTEAFF. The CDR3 DNA reads TGCGCCAGCAGCTTCCCTAGGGGGACCCTGGACACTGAAGCTTTCTTT.

V and J are TRBV7-9 and TRBJ2-7; 7 bases fit TRBD1. CDR3 length: 13 residues. The V gene end was trimmed by 8 bases and the J gene end by 3 bases; junction bases not matched to a gene: 7. CDR1 and CDR2 (germline): SEHNR, FQNEAQ (reference sequence). The CDR3 loop reads CASGSTGRYEQYF. CDR3 nucleotides: TGTGCCAGCGGATCGACAGGGCGCTACGAGCAGTACTTC.

The chain joins TRBV5-4 to TRBJ2-5, with 9 bases identical to TRBD2. V shed 4 bases, J shed 5 bases, and the junction held 9 bases outside the gene matches. Germline V lookup: CDR1 SGHNT, CDR2 YYREEE (reference sequence). The CDR3 has 15 residues. The CDR3: CASSGGGANGETQYF. The CDR3 nucleotides read TGTGCCAGCAGCGGCGGGGGGGCAAACGGGGAGACCCAGTACTTC.

The V call is TRBV28, the J call TRBJ1-1; possible D gene TRBD1, 5 bases. The CDR3 covers 14 residues. The V end was cut by 3 bases, the J end by 5 bases, with 13 bases between. CDR1 MDHEN and CDR2 SYDVKM come from the germline V gene. Here the CDR3 DNA reads TGTGCCAGCAGTTTTGGAGGGGCGAGGACTGAAGCTTTCTTT. This sequence encodes CASSFGGARTEAFF.

The chain links TRBV7-2 to TRBJ2-7; D gene uncertain. Germline V gives CDR1 SGHTA, CDR2 FQGNSA. The CDR3 spans 12 residues. Trimming shortened V by 5 bases and J by 1 base, and 6 bases separated the two germline ends. CDR3 DNA sequence: TGTGCCAGCAGCATTACTTCCTACGAGCAGTACTTC. Translated, it gives CASSITSYEQYF.

The V and J genes are TRBV7-6 and TRBJ1-2; tentatively, D is TRBD1 (6 bases). CDR1 is SGHVS and CDR2 is FNYEAQ in the germline V gene. This CDR3 region has 13 residues. Trimming removed 0 bases at V and 5 bases at J, with 7 bases between. The CDR3 bases are TGTGCCAGCAGCTTAGCGACAGGTTATGGCTACACCTTC. Its translation: CASSLATGYGYTF.

The rearrangement joins TRBV27 to TRBJ1-2, with a weak D call TRBD1 (6 bases). The V gene's germline CDR1 is MNHEY and CDR2 SMNVEV (reference sequence). CDR3 length equals 14 residues. V was cut by 5 bases and J by 6 bases, with 16 bases left in between. The CDR3 spells CASSPYREENGYTF. CDR3 DNA: TGTGCCAGCAGTCCATACAGGGAAGAGAATGGCTACACCTTC.

CDR3 loop: CASNSGQRGAFF. CDR3 nucleotides: TGTGCCAGCAACTCGGGACAGAGAGGAGCTTTCTTT. The genes are TRBV6-4 and TRBJ1-1, with TRBD1 identical over 7 bases. From germline, CDR1 is MRHNA and CDR2 SNTAGT. Losses at the gene ends were 7 bases for V and 10 bases for J; bases not matched to a gene: 9. CDR3 length: 12 amino acids.

V is TRBV15 and J is TRBJ2-5; tentative D call: TRBD1 (5 bases). This CDR3 spans 16 amino acids. The V gene's germline CDR1 is LNHNV and CDR2 YYDKDF (reference sequence). Between the trimmed V and J ends, which lost 0 bases and 5 bases, there was a span of 16 bases. DNA for the CDR3: TGTGCCACCAGCAGAGATTTGCCCCTACCAGGGGAGACCCAGTACTTC. Its translation: CATSRDLPLPGETQYF.

This chain uses TRBV5-1 with TRBJ2-1; 8 bases match TRBD1. The CDR3 covers 14 residues. J gave up 6 bases and V 2 bases, and 4 bases lay outside the gene matches. The V gene's germline CDR1 is SGHRS and CDR2 YFSETQ. For the CDR3, the DNA is TGCGCCAGCAGCTTTGGACAGGGTCTCAATGAGCAGTTCTTC. The encoded protein is CASSFGQGLNEQFF.

The genes are TRBV18 and TRBJ2-1; possible D gene TRBD2, 6 bases. Trimming left V 6 bases short and J 8 bases short, with 20 bases between. Germline CDR1 reads KGHSH; CDR2 reads LQKENI. This CDR3 region has 15 residues. In DNA, the CDR3 is TGTGCCAGCTCTCCCCCAGGTGGCTGGGGGGATGAGCAGTTCTTC. Protein sequence: CASSPPGGWGDEQFF.

V and J are TRBV5-1 and TRBJ1-2; D ambiguous. The CDR3 contains 14 residues. Per germline, CDR1 SGHRS and CDR2 YFSETQ. V dropped 2 bases and J dropped 8 bases, with 16 bases sitting between them. The CDR3 DNA sequence: TGCGCCAGCAGCTTTACACAGAGTCCGCCAGGCTACACCTTC. Protein sequence: CASSFTQSPPGYTF.

CDR3 DNA: TGTGCCTGGAGTCGGGGAGCAATGAGTGAGCAGTTCTTC. Its protein product is CAWSRGAMSEQFF. The chain carries TRBV30 and TRBJ2-1; TRBD2 is a possible D gene (5 bases). Germline CDR1 and CDR2: GTSNPN and SVGIG (reference sequence). The V end lost 2 bases, the J end lost 9 bases, and 14 bases lay between the germline ends. This CDR3 contains 13 residues.